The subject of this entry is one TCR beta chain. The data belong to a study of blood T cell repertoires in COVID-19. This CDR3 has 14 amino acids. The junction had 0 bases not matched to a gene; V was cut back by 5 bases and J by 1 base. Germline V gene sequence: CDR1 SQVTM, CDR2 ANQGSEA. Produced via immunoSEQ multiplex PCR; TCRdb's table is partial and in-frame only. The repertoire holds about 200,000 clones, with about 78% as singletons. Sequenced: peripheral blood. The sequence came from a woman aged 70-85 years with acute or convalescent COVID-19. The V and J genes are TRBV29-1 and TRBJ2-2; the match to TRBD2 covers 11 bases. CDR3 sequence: CSVTSGGNTGELFF. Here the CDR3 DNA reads TGCAGCGTTACTAGCGGGGGGAACACCGGGGAGCTGTTTTTT.